The TCR beta chain described here comes from a study of CD8 T cells in ankylosing spondylitis. Study-wide results and caveats: Reportedly, significant enrichment of disease-linked clones occurred in matched ankylosing spondylitis synovial fluid. A TCR beta motif of roughly eight highly homologous variants appeared characteristic of ankylosing spondylitis blood.

Germline V gene data show CDR1 as KGHDR and CDR2 as SFDVKD. CDR3 length: 12 residues. Trimming shortened V by 3 bases and J by 8 bases, and 10 bases separated the two germline ends. This clonotype has more than one count but fewer than ten. Its target is not known. In making TCR beta libraries, quantitative 5'-RACE with molecular barcodes was used. TCRdb reanalysed the 5' RACE reads using MiXCR and keeps one entry per CDR3 protein. The sample includes 130,000 or so distinct CDR3 sequences, roughly 17% of them seen just once. The sequence was obtained from a male donor with ankylosing spondylitis. Specimen: blood, either unsorted or a sorted T cell fraction (not recorded which). The genes are TRBV24-1 and TRBJ2-7, with a weak D call TRBD2 (6 bases). The CDR3 DNA is TGTGCCACCAGTGATGGGAGGAGGAAGCAGTACTTC. Translated: CATSDGRRKQYF.